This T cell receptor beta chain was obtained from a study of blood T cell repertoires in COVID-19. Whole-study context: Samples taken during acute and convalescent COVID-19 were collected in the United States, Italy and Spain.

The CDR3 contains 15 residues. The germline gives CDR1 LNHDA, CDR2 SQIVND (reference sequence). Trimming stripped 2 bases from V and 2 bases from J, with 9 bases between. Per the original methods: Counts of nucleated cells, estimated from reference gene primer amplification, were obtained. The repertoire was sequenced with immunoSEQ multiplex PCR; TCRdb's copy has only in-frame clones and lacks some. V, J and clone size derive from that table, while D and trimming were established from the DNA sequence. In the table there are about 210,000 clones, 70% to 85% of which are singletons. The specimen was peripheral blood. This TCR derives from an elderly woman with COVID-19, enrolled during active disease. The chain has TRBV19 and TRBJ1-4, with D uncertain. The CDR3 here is CASSIRTGTNEKLFF. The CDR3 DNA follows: TGTGCCAGTAGTATACGGACTGGGACTAATGAAAAACTGTTTTTT.